This is a list of T cell receptor beta chains from one sample in a study of blood T cell dynamics during melanoma immunotherapy. Clones were sequenced by immunoSEQ multiplex PCR, and TCRdb holds only the in-frame ones, with some missing. The sample lists roughly 3,400 clones; over 80% were seen once. The material sequenced was effector memory CD8+ T cells from blood, taken from a patient treated with checkpoint blockade. The source of these receptors is a human donor with melanoma. The CDR3 runs from the conserved cysteine through the conserved F or W. Fields, in order: clone size, D gene, J gene, V gene, CDR3 protein, CDR3 DNA. A D gene is named only where the DNA matches it firmly. Only part of the rows carry a size: once, few, many, or a class if the clone is expanded.

>NA|NA|TRBJ2-1|TRBV4-1
CASSQEGGTGYNEQFF
TGCGCCAGCAGCCAAGAGGGCGGGACTGGGTACAATGAGCAGTTCTTC
>NA|TRBD1|TRBJ2-6|TRBV30
CAGGTGDGANVLTF
TGTGCCGGAGGGACAGGGGATGGGGCCAACGTCCTGACTTTC
>NA|TRBD2|TRBJ2-2|TRBV9
CASSVNPSGRTGELFF
TGTGCCAGCAGCGTAAATCCTAGCGGCCGCACCGGGGAGCTGTTTTTT
>few|TRBD1|TRBJ2-7|TRBV7-9
CASSATDRGYEQYF
TGTGCCAGCAGCGCAACGGACAGGGGGTACGAGCAGTACTTC
>NA|TRBD1|TRBJ2-3|TRBV6-5
CASSYSGQGADTQYF
TGTGCCAGCAGTTACTCCGGACAGGGGGCGGATACGCAGTATTTT
>NA|NA|TRBJ1-1|TRBV13
CASSLRGTEAFF
TGTGCCAGCAGCCTTCGGGGGACTGAAGCTTTCTTT
>NA|NA|TRBJ2-1|TRBV27
CASIGSEQFF
TGTGCCAGCATAGGGAGTGAGCAGTTCTTC
>NA|TRBD1|TRBJ1-1|TRBV5-1
CASSPRSPGQVGNTEAFF
TGCGCCAGCAGCCCAAGATCCCCGGGACAGGTAGGGAACACTGAAGCTTTCTTT
>NA|TRBD2|TRBJ2-7|TRBV9
CASSVGTGLAREQYF
TGTGCCAGCAGCGTAGGAACGGGACTAGCGCGGGAGCAGTACTTC
>NA|TRBD1|TRBJ2-3|TRBV14
CASSQRQGRADTQYF
TGTGCCAGCAGCCAAAGACAGGGAAGGGCAGATACGCAGTATTTT